This T cell receptor beta chain comes out of a study of brain metastases from non-small cell lung cancer (dated by TCRdb to about 2019). In the study overall: In non-small-cell lung cancer patients, the researchers characterized the immune microenvironment of brain metastases and primary tumors that had been resected as matched pairs.

Notes on this clone: Its specific antigen is unknown. Per-nucleotide qualities are absent, and no much larger clonotype sits a single base away.

What the research found in general, with its limitations: T-cell clones were apparently expanded in 60% to 80% of brain metastases relative to the matched primary tumors. T-cell infiltration was lower in brain metastases than in primary tumors (P < 0.001). TCR repertoires were found to be largely shared between paired brain metastases and primary tumors, although sparse T-cell densities were observed in the brain metastases.

Libraries came from the immunoSEQ multiplex PCR assay. T-cell receptor beta chain repertoire sequencing was performed alongside a 770-gene immune expression panel. In its TCRdb copy, this immuneACCESS table keeps in-frame sequences only and misses some clones. Where compared with another copy, unresolved V genes explain less than half of these, and the others have no known cause. Here the sample has over a thousand clones; 80% to 90% occur a single time. In total, the top ten clones hold approximately 12% of the sample. A cohort of about 39 patients with surgically resected non-small-cell lung cancer, for whom both primary tumor and brain metastasis specimens were available, was included. Tumor specimens were archival formalin-fixed, paraffin-embedded tissues. This TCR derives from a donor at least 40 years old with non-small cell lung cancer. Sequencing was carried out using tissue from a brain metastasis. Interpreted using the paper, the cell subset or site label stands for: resected brain metastasis paired with primary lung tumor.

The nucleotide sequence is given as TGTGCCATCAGTGAATGGGGACAGGGGTCGGAGTACGAGCAGTACTTC. It translates to CAISEWGQGSEYEQYF. This receptor chain uses TRBV10-3 and TRBJ2-7; TRBD1 agrees with 10 junctional bases. V trim: 3 bases; J trim: 4 bases; unmatched bases: 9. Per the germline V gene, ENHRY is the CDR1 and SYGVKD is the CDR2. The CDR3 spans 16 residues, from the cysteine through the phenylalanine. The read is trimmed to its CDR3 DNA, 48 bases read in frame from base 1.